This TCR beta chain was profiled in a study of chemoradiotherapy in HPV16-positive cancers. Method: immunoSEQ multiplex PCR; TCRdb's copy keeps in-frame clones and lacks some. The sample lists about 15,000 clones, around 88% occurring once. V shed 2 bases and J 6 bases; nucleotides not matched to a gene: 10. Germline V gives CDR1 PRHDT, CDR2 FYEKMQ (reference sequence). The CDR3 totals 15 residues. The TCR sequence derives from a human donor with HPV-associated anogenital cancer. The V call is TRBV13, the J call TRBJ2-7; 7 bases match TRBD1. The sample was blood, taken from a patient who underwent chemoradiotherapy. The CDR3, as DNA: TGTGCCAGCAGCTTAACCCCCACAGGGGTAGGCGAGCAGTACTTC. Translating gives CASSLTPTGVGEQYF.